The T cell receptor (beta chain) described here comes from a study of T cells after somatic rescue of genetic block. Repertoires were generated with immunoSEQ multiplex PCR, while TCRdb's copy carries only in-frame clones and drops some. This repertoire shows 65,000 to 70,000 clones, roughly 92% found once; its top ten account for 2.5% to 3.5%. This CDR3 comprises 15 residues. Trimming shortened V by 5 bases and J by 4 bases, and 17 bases separated the two germline ends. Germline-derived CDR1 and CDR2 are SGHVS and FQNEAQ. This clone turned up a few times. The TCR sequence derives from a man in his forties. The chain employs TRBV7-8 and TRBJ1-2; a weak D match, TRBD1 (6 bases). The sequenced sample was peripheral blood mononuclear cells (PBMCs). The CDR3 spells CASSIGQSAAYGYTF. The CDR3 nucleotides are TGTGCCAGCAGCATAGGACAGTCTGCTGCCTATGGCTACACCTTC.